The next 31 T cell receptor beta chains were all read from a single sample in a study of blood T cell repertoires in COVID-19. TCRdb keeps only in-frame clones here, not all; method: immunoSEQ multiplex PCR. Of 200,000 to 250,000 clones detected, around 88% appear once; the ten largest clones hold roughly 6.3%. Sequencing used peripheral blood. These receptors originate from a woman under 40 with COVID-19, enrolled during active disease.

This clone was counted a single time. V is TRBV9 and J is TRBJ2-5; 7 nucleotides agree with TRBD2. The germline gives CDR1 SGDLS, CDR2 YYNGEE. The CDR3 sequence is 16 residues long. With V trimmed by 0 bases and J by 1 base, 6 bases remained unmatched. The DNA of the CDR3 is TGTGCCAGCAGCGTAGGACTAGCTATTTCCCAAGAGACCCAGTACTTC. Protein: CASSVGLAISQETQYF.

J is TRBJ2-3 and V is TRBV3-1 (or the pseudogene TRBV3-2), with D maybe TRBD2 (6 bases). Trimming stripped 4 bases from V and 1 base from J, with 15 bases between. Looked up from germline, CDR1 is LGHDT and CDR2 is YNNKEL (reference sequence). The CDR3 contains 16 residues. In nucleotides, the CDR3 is TGTGCCAGCAGCCCAGAACTAGCATTAGGCACAGATACGCAGTATTTT. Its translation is CASSPELALGTDTQYF.

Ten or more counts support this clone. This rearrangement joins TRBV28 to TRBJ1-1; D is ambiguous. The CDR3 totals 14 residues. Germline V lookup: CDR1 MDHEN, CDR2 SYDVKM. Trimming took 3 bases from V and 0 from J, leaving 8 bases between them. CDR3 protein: CASSFGQMNTEAFF. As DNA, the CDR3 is TGTGCCAGCAGTTTTGGTCAGATGAACACTGAAGCTTTCTTT.

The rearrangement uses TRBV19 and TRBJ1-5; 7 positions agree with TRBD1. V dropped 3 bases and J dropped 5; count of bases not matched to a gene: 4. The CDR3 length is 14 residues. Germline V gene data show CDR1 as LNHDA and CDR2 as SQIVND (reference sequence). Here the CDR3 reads CASSMWDRYQPQHF. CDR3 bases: TGTGCCAGTAGTATGTGGGACAGATATCAGCCCCAGCATTTT.

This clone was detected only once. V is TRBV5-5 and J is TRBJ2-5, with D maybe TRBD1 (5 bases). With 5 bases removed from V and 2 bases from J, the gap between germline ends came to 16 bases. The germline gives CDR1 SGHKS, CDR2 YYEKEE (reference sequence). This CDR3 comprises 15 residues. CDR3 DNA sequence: TGTGCCAGCAGTTCCTGGACAAGTGCACAAGAGACCCAGTACTTC. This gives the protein CASSSWTSAQETQYF.

The CDR3 here is CASSFTSGALYEQYV. The CDR3 region has the DNA TGTGCCAGCAGCTTTACTAGCGGCGCCCTCTACGAGCAGTACGTC. The chain carries TRBV11-2 and TRBJ2-7; 8 bases are a match to TRBD2. Germline values: CDR1 SGHAT, CDR2 FQNNGV. Trimming cost V 3 bases and J 3 bases; bases outside gene matches: 7. The CDR3 has 15 amino acids.

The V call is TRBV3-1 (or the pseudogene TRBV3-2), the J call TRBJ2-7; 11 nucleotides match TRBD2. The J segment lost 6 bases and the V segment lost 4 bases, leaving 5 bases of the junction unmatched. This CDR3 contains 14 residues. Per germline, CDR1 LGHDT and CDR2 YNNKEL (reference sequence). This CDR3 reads CASSPRLAGGEQYF. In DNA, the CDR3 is TGTGCCAGCAGCCCCCGGCTAGCGGGGGGCGAGCAGTACTTC.

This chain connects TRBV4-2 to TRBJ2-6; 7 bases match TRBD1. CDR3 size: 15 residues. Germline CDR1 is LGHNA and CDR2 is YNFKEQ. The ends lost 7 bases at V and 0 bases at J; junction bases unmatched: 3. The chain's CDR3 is CASTRDSSGANVLTF. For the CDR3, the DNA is TGTGCCAGCACCCGGGACAGCTCTGGGGCCAACGTCCTGACTTTC.

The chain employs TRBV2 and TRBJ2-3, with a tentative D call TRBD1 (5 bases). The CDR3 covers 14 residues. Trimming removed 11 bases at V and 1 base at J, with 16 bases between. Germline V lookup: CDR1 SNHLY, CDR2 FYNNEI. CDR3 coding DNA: TGTGCCGGAAAACAGGACCCACGCACAGATACGCAGTATTTT. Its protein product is CAGKQDPRTDTQYF.

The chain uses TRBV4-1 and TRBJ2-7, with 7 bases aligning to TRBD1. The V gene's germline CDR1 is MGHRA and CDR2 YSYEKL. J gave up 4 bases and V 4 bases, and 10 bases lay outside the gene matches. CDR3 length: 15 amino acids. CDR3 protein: CASSLRQGALYEQYF. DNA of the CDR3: TGCGCCAGCAGCCTAAGACAGGGTGCCCTATACGAGCAGTACTTC.

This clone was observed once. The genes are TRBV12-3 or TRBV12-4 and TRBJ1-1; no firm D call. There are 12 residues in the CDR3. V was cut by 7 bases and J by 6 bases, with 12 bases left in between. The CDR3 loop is CASTAERAEAFF. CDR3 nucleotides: TGTGCCAGCACCGCGGAACGCGCTGAAGCTTTCTTT.

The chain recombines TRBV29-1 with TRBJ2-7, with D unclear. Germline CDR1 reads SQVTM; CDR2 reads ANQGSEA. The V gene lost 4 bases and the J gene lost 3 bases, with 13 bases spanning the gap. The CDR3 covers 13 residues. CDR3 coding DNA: TGCAGCGTTGGTCTAGTTTTGGGCTACGAGCAGTACTTC. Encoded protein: CSVGLVLGYEQYF.

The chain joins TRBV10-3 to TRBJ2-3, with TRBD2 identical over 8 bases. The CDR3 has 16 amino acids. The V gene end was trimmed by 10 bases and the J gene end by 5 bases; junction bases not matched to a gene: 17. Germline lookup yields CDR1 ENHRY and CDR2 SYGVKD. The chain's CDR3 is CATSHYKAGAIDTQYF. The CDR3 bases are TGTGCCACTTCTCACTACAAAGCGGGAGCCATAGATACGCAGTATTTT.

The CDR3 loop reads CASTPRGGQLPFYEQYF. In nucleotides, the CDR3 is TGTGCCAGCACCCCCCGGGGGGGACAGCTCCCCTTCTACGAGCAGTACTTC. The rearrangement joins TRBV11-2 to TRBJ2-7; the D gene is possibly TRBD2 (8 bases). V was clipped by 7 bases and J by 3 bases, with 25 bases between them. This CDR3 is 17 amino acids long. Germline V gene sequence: CDR1 SGHAT, CDR2 FQNNGV.

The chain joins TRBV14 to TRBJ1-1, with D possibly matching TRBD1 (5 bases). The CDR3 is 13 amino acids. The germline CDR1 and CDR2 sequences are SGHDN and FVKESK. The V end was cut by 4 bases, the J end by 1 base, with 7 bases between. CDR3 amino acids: CASSRTGNTEAFF. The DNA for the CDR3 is TGTGCCAGCAGCCGAACAGGGAACACTGAAGCTTTCTTT.

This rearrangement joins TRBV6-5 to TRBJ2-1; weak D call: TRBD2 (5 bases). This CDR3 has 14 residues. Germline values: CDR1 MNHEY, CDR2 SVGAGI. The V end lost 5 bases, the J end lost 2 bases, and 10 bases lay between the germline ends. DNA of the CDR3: TGTGCCAGCAGTCCCCCGGGAACCTACAATGAGCAGTTCTTC. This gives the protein CASSPPGTYNEQFF.

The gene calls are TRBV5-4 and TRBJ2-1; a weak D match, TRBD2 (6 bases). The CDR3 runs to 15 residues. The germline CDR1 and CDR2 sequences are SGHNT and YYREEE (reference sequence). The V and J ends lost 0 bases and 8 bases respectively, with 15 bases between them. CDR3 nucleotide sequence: TGTGCCAGCAGCTTGGAGGGGAGGAGTCGGGATGAGCAGTTCTTC. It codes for CASSLEGRSRDEQFF.

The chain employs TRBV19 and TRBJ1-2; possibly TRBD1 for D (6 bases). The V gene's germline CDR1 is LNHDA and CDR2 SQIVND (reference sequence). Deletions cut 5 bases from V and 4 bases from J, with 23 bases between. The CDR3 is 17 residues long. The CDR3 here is CASSPTRWDTGSYGYTF. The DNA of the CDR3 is TGTGCCAGTAGTCCTACGAGATGGGACACAGGGAGCTATGGCTACACCTTC.

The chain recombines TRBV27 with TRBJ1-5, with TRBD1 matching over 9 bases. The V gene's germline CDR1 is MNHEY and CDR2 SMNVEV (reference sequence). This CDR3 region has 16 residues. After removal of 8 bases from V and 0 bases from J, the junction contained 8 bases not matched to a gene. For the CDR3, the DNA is TGTGCCAGCGGGCAACAGGGGGCAGGTAGCAATCAGCCCCAGCATTTT. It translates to CASGQQGAGSNQPQHF.

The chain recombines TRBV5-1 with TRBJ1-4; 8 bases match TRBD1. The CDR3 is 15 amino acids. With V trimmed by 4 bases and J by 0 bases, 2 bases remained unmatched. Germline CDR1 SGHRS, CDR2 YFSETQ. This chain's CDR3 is CASSLDRATNEKLFF. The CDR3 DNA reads TGCGCCAGCAGCCTGGACAGGGCAACTAATGAAAAACTGTTTTTT. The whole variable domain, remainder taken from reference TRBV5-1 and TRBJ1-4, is KAGVTQTPRYLIKTRGQQVTLSCSPISGHRSVSWYQQTPGQGLQFLFEYFSETQRNKGNFPGRFSGRQFSNSRSEMNVSTLELGDSALYLCASSLDRATNEKLFFGSGTQLSVL.

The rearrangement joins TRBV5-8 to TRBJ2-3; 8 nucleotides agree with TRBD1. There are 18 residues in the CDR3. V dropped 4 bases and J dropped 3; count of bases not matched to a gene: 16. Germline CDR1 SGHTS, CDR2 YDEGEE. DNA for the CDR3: TGTGCCAGCAGCGCAGGACAGGGTTATGACGCTGAGACAGATACGCAGTATTTT. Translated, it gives CASSAGQGYDAETDTQYF.

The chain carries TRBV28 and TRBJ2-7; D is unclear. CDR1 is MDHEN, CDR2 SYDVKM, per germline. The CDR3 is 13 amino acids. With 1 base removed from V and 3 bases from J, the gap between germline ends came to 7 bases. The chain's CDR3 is CASSLFQDYEQYF. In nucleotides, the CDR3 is TGTGCCAGCAGTTTATTTCAGGACTACGAGCAGTACTTC. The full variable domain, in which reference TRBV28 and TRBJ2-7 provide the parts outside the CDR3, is DVKVTQSSRYLVKRTGEKVFLECVQDMDHENMFWYRQDPGLGLRLIYFSYDVKMKEKGDIPEGYSVSREKKERFSLILESASTNQTSMYLCASSLFQDYEQYFGPGTRLTVT.

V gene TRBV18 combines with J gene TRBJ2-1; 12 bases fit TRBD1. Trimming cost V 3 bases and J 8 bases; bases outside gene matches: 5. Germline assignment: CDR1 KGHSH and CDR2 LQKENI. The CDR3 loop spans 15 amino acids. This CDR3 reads CASSPSGQGADEQFF. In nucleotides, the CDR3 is TGTGCCAGCTCACCTTCGGGACAGGGGGCTGATGAGCAGTTCTTC. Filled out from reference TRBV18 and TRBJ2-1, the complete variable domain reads NAGVMQNPRHLVRRRGQEARLRCSPMKGHSHVYWYRQLPEEGLKFMVYLQKENIIDESGMPKERFSAEFPKEGPSILRIQQVVRGDSAAYFCASSPSGQGADEQFFGPGTRLTVL.

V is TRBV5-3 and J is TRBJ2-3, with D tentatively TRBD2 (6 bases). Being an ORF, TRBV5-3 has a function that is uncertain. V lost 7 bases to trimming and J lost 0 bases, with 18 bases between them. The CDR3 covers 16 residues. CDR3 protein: CARLPPAGPSTDTQYF. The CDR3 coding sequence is TGTGCCAGATTACCCCCGGCGGGGCCGAGCACAGATACGCAGTATTTT.

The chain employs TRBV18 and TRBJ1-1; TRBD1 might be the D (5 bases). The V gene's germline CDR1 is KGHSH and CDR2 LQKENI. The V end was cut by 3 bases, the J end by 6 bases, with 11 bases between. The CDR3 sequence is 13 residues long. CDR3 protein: CASSPQGEAEAFF. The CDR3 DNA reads TGTGCCAGCTCACCCCAGGGTGAAGCTGAAGCTTTCTTT.

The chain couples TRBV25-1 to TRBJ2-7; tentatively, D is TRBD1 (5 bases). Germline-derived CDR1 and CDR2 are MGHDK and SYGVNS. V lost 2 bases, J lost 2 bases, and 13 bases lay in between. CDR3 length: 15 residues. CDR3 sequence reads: CASSERRTPPYEQYF. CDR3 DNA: TGTGCCAGCAGTGAACGTAGGACACCTCCCTACGAGCAGTACTTC.

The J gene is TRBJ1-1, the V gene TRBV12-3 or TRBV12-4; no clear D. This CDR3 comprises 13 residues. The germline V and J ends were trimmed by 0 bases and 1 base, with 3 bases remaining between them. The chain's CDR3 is CASSLAGNTEAFF. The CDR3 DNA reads TGTGCCAGCAGTTTAGCCGGGAACACTGAAGCTTTCTTT.

CDR3 region: CASSYSPGRQETQYF. The CDR3 nucleotides read TGTGCCAGCAGTTATAGCCCTGGCAGACAAGAGACCCAGTACTTC. The gene calls are TRBV6-5 and TRBJ2-5, with D unresolved. Germline V gene sequence: CDR1 MNHEY, CDR2 SVGAGI. The CDR3 is made up of 15 amino acids. Between the trimmed V and J ends, which lost 3 bases and 2 bases, there was a span of 13 bases.

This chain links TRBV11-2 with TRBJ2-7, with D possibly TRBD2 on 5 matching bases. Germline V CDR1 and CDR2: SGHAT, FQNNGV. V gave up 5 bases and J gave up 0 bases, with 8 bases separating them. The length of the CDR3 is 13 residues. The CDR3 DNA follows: TGTGCCAGCAGCCTAGGGAGCTCCTACGAGCAGTACGTC. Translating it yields CASSLGSSYEQYV.

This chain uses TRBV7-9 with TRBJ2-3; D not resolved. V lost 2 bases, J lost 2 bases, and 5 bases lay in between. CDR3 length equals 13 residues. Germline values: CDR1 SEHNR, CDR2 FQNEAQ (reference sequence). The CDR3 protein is CASSLSHTDTQYF. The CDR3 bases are TGTGCCAGCAGCTTATCCCACACAGATACGCAGTATTTT.

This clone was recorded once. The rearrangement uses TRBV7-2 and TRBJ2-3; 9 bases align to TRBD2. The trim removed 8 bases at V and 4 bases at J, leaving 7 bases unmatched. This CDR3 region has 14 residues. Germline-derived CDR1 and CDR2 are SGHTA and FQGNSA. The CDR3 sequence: CASGGLAFSDTQYF. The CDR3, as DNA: TGTGCCAGCGGCGGACTAGCGTTCTCAGATACGCAGTATTTT. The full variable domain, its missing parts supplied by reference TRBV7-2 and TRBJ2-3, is GAGVSQSPSNKVTEKGKDVELRCDPISGHTALYWYRQSLGQGLEFLIYFQGNSAPDKSGLPSDRFSAERTGGSVSTLTIQRTQQEDSAVYLCASGGLAFSDTQYFGPGTRLTVL.